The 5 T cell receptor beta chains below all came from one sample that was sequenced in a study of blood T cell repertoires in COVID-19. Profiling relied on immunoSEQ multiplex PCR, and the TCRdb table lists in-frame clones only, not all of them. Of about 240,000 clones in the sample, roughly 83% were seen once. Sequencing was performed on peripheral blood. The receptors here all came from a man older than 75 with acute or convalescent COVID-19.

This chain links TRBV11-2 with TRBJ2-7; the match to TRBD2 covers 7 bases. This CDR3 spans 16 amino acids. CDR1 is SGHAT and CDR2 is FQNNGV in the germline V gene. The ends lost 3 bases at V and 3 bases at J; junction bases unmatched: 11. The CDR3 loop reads CASSLWGGAGVYEQYF. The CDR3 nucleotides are TGTGCCAGCAGCTTGTGGGGGGGTGCGGGAGTCTACGAGCAGTACTTC.

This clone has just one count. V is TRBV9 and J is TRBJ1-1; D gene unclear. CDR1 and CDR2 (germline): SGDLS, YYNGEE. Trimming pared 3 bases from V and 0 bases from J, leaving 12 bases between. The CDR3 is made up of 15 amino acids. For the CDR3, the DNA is TGTGCCAGCAGCGCACCGGGGTCGATGAACACTGAAGCTTTCTTT. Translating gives CASSAPGSMNTEAFF.

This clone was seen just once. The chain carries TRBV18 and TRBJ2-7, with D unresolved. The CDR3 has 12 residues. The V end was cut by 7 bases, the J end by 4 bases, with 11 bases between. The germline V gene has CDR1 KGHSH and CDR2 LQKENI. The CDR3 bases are TGTGCCAGCTATCAGAACCCTTACGAGCAGTACTTC. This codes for CASYQNPYEQYF. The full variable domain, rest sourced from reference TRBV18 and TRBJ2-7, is NAGVMQNPRHLVRRRGQEARLRCSPMKGHSHVYWYRQLPEEGLKFMVYLQKENIIDESGMPKERFSAEFPKEGPSILRIQQVVRGDSAAYFCASYQNPYEQYFGPGTRLTVT.

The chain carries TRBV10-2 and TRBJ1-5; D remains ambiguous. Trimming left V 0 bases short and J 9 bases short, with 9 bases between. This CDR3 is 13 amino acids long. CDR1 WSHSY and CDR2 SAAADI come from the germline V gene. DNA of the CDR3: TGCGCCAGCAGTGAGTCGAAACGGTCGCCCCAGCATTTT. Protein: CASSESKRSPQHF.

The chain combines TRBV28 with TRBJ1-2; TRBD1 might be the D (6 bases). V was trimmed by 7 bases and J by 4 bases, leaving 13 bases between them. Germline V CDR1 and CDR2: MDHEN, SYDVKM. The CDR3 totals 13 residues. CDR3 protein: CASMDQGGYGYTF. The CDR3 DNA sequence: TGTGCCAGCATGGATCAAGGGGGCTATGGCTACACCTTC.